The 29 T cell receptor beta chains in this list originate from one sample, sequenced in a study of Tregs in tolerant kidney transplant recipients. Recipients received nonmyeloablative bone marrow transplants from related graft donors, with transient mixed chimerism. Libraries were prepared by immunoSEQ multiplex PCR; TCRdb keeps only in-frame clonotypes and omits some of them. The sample's table shows 25,000 to 40,000 clones. The source material was CD4+ T cells from blood (PBMCs), sampled 24 months after the transplant. The receptor set was obtained from a human patient who received a combined kidney and bone marrow transplant. The T cells may come from the graft donor.

Concerning this clone: The read ends 3 residues shy of where the CDR3 ends; the end is completed using the germline J gene. The V and J genes are TRBV20-1 and TRBJ1-2; the match to TRBD1 covers 7 bases. CDR1 and CDR2 (germline): DFQATT, SNEGSKA (reference sequence). V lost 3 bases, J lost 4 bases, and 8 bases stayed unmatched. The CDR3 contains 14 residues. The CDR3 sequence: CSASTGVLGYGYTF. CDR3 DNA, as far as it was read: TGCAGTGCTAGTACAGGGGTATTAGGCTATGGC.

On this clone: The CDR3 goes on 3 residues after the read ends, and that part is filled in from the germline J gene. The genes are TRBV19 and TRBJ1-2; 8 nucleotides align to TRBD1. The CDR3 runs 12 residues. Trimming cost V 5 bases and J 7 bases; bases outside gene matches: 3. From germline, CDR1 is LNHDA and CDR2 SQIVND (reference sequence). The CDR3 here is CASSLQGVGYTF. The sequenced CDR3 bases are TGTGCCAGTAGTTTACAGGGGGTTGGC.

A note on this clone: The missing CDR3 end, 3 residues past where the read stops, is filled in from the germline J gene. The V call is TRBV7-2, the J call TRBJ2-2, with D hard to call. This CDR3 contains 13 residues. Germline assignment: CDR1 SGHTA and CDR2 FQGNSA. V lost 11 bases and J lost 0, with 10 bases in between. CDR3 bases read: TGTGCCGTAGAGAGATCGAACACCGGGGAG. It encodes CAVERSNTGE. The whole CDR3 sequence reads CAVERSNTGELFF.

Points on this clone: The read ends 3 residues shy of where the CDR3 ends; the end is completed using the germline J gene. This chain joins TRBV20-1 and TRBJ2-5, with 13 bases that match TRBD2. Trimming cost V 2 bases and J 5 bases; bases outside gene matches: 17. The CDR3 consists of 19 residues. The germline gives CDR1 DFQATT, CDR2 SNEGSKA (reference sequence). CDR3 in amino acids: CSARPGTSGKFWTWETQYF. The sequenced part of the CDR3 DNA is TGCAGTGCTAGACCCGGGACTAGCGGGAAGTTTTGGACCTGGGAGACC.

Concerning this clone: The read stops 3 residues short of the end of the CDR3; the missing end is completed from the germline J gene. V and J are TRBV2 and TRBJ2-7; TRBD1 matches 8 bases. The junction had 9 bases not matched to a gene; V was cut back by 0 bases and J by 5 bases. The CDR3 runs 16 residues. Per germline, CDR1 SNHLY and CDR2 FYNNEI. The CDR3 bases that were read are TGTGCCAGCAGTGAAGCGGGCGAGGCAGGGGGCCACGAG. It is translated as CASSEAGEAGGHE. The complete CDR3 sequence is CASSEAGEAGGHEQYF.

Comment on this clone: The missing CDR3 end, 3 residues past where the read stops, is filled in from the germline J gene. J is TRBJ2-1 and V is TRBV27; 8 bases fit TRBD2. The V gene's germline CDR1 is MNHEY and CDR2 SMNVEV (reference sequence). This CDR3 spans 12 amino acids. Trimming removed 10 bases from V and 7 bases from J; junction bases left unmatched: 6. CDR3 loop: CATSGTSNEQFF. CDR3 DNA, as far as it was read: TGTGCCACGTCCGGGACTAGTAATGAG.

Note on this clone: The sequenced fragment ends 3 residues before the CDR3 boundary, so the rest is inferred from the germline J gene. The V and J genes are TRBV2 and TRBJ2-7, with TRBD2 as a possible D gene (6 bases). Germline lookup yields CDR1 SNHLY and CDR2 FYNNEI. Trimming shortened V by 7 bases and J by 6 bases, and 13 bases separated the two germline ends. The CDR3 is made up of 12 amino acids. CDR3 bases read: TGTGCCAGCATTGGAGGGCCCGGCGAG. Translation: CASIGGPGE. The CDR3 reads in full as CASIGGPGEQYF.

The CDR3 is CSGLHHTDTQYF. The sequenced part of the CDR3 DNA is TGCAGTGGGCTCCATCACACAGATACG. V gene TRBV20-1 combines with J gene TRBJ2-3; unclear D gene. The read terminates 3 residues before the CDR3 end, so the remaining end is supplied by the germline J gene. The germline gives CDR1 DFQATT, CDR2 SNEGSKA (reference sequence). The CDR3 loop spans 12 amino acids. Trimming pared 7 bases from V and 2 bases from J, leaving 10 bases between.

A remark on this clone: The read falls 3 residues short of the CDR3 end, and the missing part is taken from the germline J gene. The chain recombines TRBV2 with TRBJ2-1; D remains ambiguous. CDR3 size: 13 residues. CDR1 and CDR2 from the germline V gene are SNHLY and FYNNEI. V lost 5 bases to trimming and J lost 4 bases, with 9 bases between them. CDR3 residues: CASSRSRYNEQFF. Partial CDR3 DNA: TGTGCCAGCAGTCGAAGCCGTTACAATGAG.

Note on this clone: The CDR3 extends 3 residues past the end of the read, so its final part is completed from the germline J gene. This chain links TRBV5-1 with TRBJ2-2, with TRBD1 identical over 9 bases. Germline CDR1 SGHRS, CDR2 YFSETQ. The CDR3 runs 16 residues. J gave up 5 bases and V 1 base, and 6 bases lay outside the gene matches. The sequenced CDR3 bases are TGCGCCAGCAGCTTGATACGGACAGGGGATACCGGGGAG. Translating it yields CASSLIRTGDTGE. The CDR3, in full, reads CASSLIRTGDTGELFF.

With regard to this clone: The read ends 3 residues before the CDR3 terminus; that terminus is restored from the germline J gene. The V gene is TRBV7-2, the J gene TRBJ2-3, with a possible D match to TRBD2 (5 bases). The CDR3 has 13 amino acids. In germline, CDR1 is SGHTA, CDR2 FQGNSA. V lost 5 bases and J lost 1, with 7 bases in between. Partial CDR3 DNA: TGTGCCAGCAGCATCGGGGGCACAGATACG. Translation gives CASSIGGTDT. The complete CDR3 protein is CASSIGGTDTQYF.

For this clone: With the read ending 3 residues before the CDR3 end, the germline J gene is used to fill in that end. The rearrangement uses TRBV5-1 and TRBJ1-2, with D maybe TRBD1 (5 bases). Germline V gives CDR1 SGHRS, CDR2 YFSETQ. Trimming shortened V by 5 bases and J by 7 bases, and 18 bases separated the two germline ends. The CDR3 loop spans 14 amino acids. The CDR3 sequence is CASRRAQGVGGYTF. CDR3 DNA, as far as it was read: TGCGCCAGCAGACGTGCCCAGGGAGTTGGTGGC.

With regard to this clone: The read comes to an end 3 residues before the CDR3 does, leaving the germline J gene to fill in the end. The chain couples TRBV18 to TRBJ1-4, with a possible D match to TRBD1 (5 bases). From germline, CDR1 is KGHSH and CDR2 LQKENI. Trimming cost V 1 base and J 0 bases, with 6 bases left between them. There are 15 residues in the CDR3. Partial CDR3 DNA: TGTGCCAGCTCACCACGAGGGGCAACTAATGAAAAA. Encoded protein: CASSPRGATNEK. The full-length CDR3 reads as CASSPRGATNEKLFF.

On this clone itself: The read terminates 3 residues before the CDR3 end, so the remaining end is supplied by the germline J gene. This chain joins TRBV20-1 and TRBJ1-2; the D gene is possibly TRBD1 (6 bases). The V gene lost 3 bases and the J gene lost 7 bases, with 12 bases spanning the gap. The CDR3 is 12 residues long. CDR1 DFQATT and CDR2 SNEGSKA come from the germline V gene (reference sequence). CDR3 loop: CSASVQGTGYTF. The sequenced CDR3 bases are TGCAGTGCTAGTGTGCAGGGGACTGGC.

To note about this clone: The read halts 3 residues ahead of the CDR3 end, with the missing end drawn from the germline J gene. This rearrangement joins TRBV5-4 to TRBJ2-5; 9 bases fit TRBD2. Germline loops: CDR1 SGHNT, CDR2 YYREEE (reference sequence). This CDR3 is 16 amino acids long. J was trimmed by 1 base and V by 1 base; bases with no gene match: 5. CDR3 bases read: TGTGCCAGCAGCTTGAGGACTAGCGCTATCCAAGAGACC. Encoded protein: CASSLRTSAIQET. The full CDR3 sequence reads CASSLRTSAIQETQYF.

Concerning this clone itself: The missing CDR3 end, 3 residues past where the read stops, is filled in from the germline J gene. The V gene is TRBV5-1, the J gene TRBJ2-1; 10 bases are shared with TRBD2. The J segment lost 4 bases and the V segment lost 6 bases, leaving 7 bases of the junction unmatched. CDR1 SGHRS and CDR2 YFSETQ come from the germline V gene. The CDR3 has 15 amino acids. Here the CDR3 reads CASTLTSGPYNEQFF. The CDR3 bases that were read are TGCGCCAGCACCCTGACTAGCGGGCCGTACAATGAG.

For this clone: The read ends 3 residues early relative to the CDR3; the germline J gene fills the gap. The V call is TRBV18, the J call TRBJ2-1, with TRBD2 identical over 8 bases. J lost 5 bases, V lost 4 bases, and 4 bases had no gene match. In germline, CDR1 is KGHSH, CDR2 LQKENI. This CDR3 spans 14 amino acids. The part of the CDR3 DNA that was read is TGTGCCAGCTCACGGGAGCGGGAGAACAATGAG. Translation: CASSRERENNE. The CDR3, in full, reads CASSRERENNEQFF. Full variable domain (outside the CDR3, taken from reference TRBV18 and TRBJ2-1): NAGVMQNPRHLVRRRGQEARLRCSPMKGHSHVYWYRQLPEEGLKFMVYLQKENIIDESGMPKERFSAEFPKEGPSILRIQQVVRGDSAAYFCASSRERENNEQFFGPGTRLTVL.

A remark on this clone: Read coverage stops 3 residues before the CDR3 terminus; the germline J gene supplies the remainder. V and J are TRBV5-1 and TRBJ1-4; the D gene is possibly TRBD1 (6 bases). The CDR3 extends over 15 amino acids. CDR1 and CDR2 (germline): SGHRS, YFSETQ. Trimming pared 4 bases from V and 3 bases from J, leaving 13 bases between. The DNA read from the CDR3 is TGCGCCAGCAGCGCCCGACAGGTAGCTAATGAAAAA. Translation gives CASSARQVANEK. The full CDR3 protein is CASSARQVANEKLFF.

A remark on this clone: The read ends 3 residues early relative to the CDR3; the germline J gene fills the gap. The chain joins TRBV18 to TRBJ1-2; no definite D call. Trimming shortened V by 0 bases and J by 4 bases, and 12 bases separated the two germline ends. The V gene's germline CDR1 is KGHSH and CDR2 LQKENI. The length of the CDR3 is 15 residues. The sequenced part of the CDR3 DNA is TGTGCCAGCTCACCACCAGAGTCGTCAGTCTATGGC. This gives the protein CASSPPESSVYG. The full CDR3 protein reads CASSPPESSVYGYTF.

CDR3 sequence: CSASTGGGYEQYF. The covered CDR3 bases are TGCAGTGCTTCGACAGGGGGAGGCTACGAG. The chain couples TRBV20-1 to TRBJ2-7, with 9 nucleotides matching TRBD1. The read stops 3 residues short of the end of the CDR3; the missing end is completed from the germline J gene. V was pared by 5 bases and J by 3 bases, with 5 bases of the junction left unmatched. The CDR3 extends over 13 amino acids. Germline assignment: CDR1 DFQATT and CDR2 SNEGSKA (reference sequence).

As to this clone: The CDR3 goes on 3 residues after the read ends, and that part is filled in from the germline J gene. The chain couples TRBV6-2 or TRBV6-3 to TRBJ1-2; 7 nucleotides agree with TRBD1. The length of the CDR3 is 13 residues. The V segment lost 6 bases and the J segment 4 bases; nucleotides outside the gene matches: 5. Looked up from germline, CDR1 is MNHEY and CDR2 is SVGEGT. The CDR3 sequence: CASSIRDSYGYTF. Partial CDR3 DNA: TGTGCCAGCAGCATCCGGGACAGCTATGGC.

As concerns this clone: The observed sequence ends 3 residues before the CDR3 terminus, with the missing tail filled in from the germline J gene. This rearrangement joins TRBV6-4 to TRBJ2-7, with D possibly being TRBD2 (5 bases). CDR1 MRHNA and CDR2 SNTAGT come from the germline V gene. The CDR3 sequence is 15 residues long. The V end lost 4 bases, the J end lost 0 bases, and 13 bases lay between the germline ends. The CDR3 DNA, read in part, is TGTGCCAGCAGTGTGGCTAGCTTAACCTCCTACGAG. Protein product: CASSVASLTSYE. The CDR3 as a whole reads CASSVASLTSYEQYF.

Of note for this clone: The sequenced fragment ends 3 residues before the CDR3 boundary, so the rest is inferred from the germline J gene. The genes are TRBV29-1 and TRBJ2-2; D is unclear. In germline, CDR1 is SQVTM, CDR2 ANQGSEA. The CDR3 has 14 residues. The V end was cut by 4 bases, the J end by 1 base, with 10 bases between. The CDR3 sequence is CSVVFYRNTGELFF. CDR3 DNA (partial): TGCAGCGTTGTGTTTTACAGGAACACCGGGGAG.

As regards this clone: Sequencing ends 3 residues short of the CDR3 end; the germline J gene provides the rest. The chain is built from TRBV29-1 and TRBJ2-2; D not resolved. This CDR3 spans 15 amino acids. Trimming left V 1 base short and J 3 bases short, with 12 bases between. Per germline, CDR1 SQVTM and CDR2 ANQGSEA. CDR3 residues: CSVEVWQRDTGELFF. The CDR3 DNA, read in part, is TGCAGCGTTGAAGTTTGGCAGAGAGACACCGGGGAG.

Of note for this clone: The read finishes 3 residues shy of the CDR3 end, and the germline J gene is used to complete it. This sequence joins TRBV7-6 and TRBJ1-5, with 8 bases identical to TRBD1. This CDR3 has 16 residues. Losses at the gene ends were 5 bases for V and 6 bases for J; bases not matched to a gene: 12. CDR1 SGHVS and CDR2 FNYEAQ come from the germline V gene. The part of the CDR3 DNA that was read is TGTGCCAGCAGCCAGCGGTCAGGGGGCCCGAGTCAGCCC. Its translation: CASSQRSGGPSQP. The whole CDR3 sequence is CASSQRSGGPSQPQHF.

Of note for this clone: From the germline J gene comes the end of the CDR3, since the read stops 3 residues before it. The chain uses TRBV5-4 and TRBJ1-1; D is unclear. This CDR3 comprises 13 residues. Trimming removed 7 bases from V and 0 bases from J, with 10 bases in between. Looked up from germline, CDR1 is SGHNT and CDR2 is YYREEE (reference sequence). The covered CDR3 bases are TGTGCCAGCCGGGGTTCGGTGAACACTGAA. Amino acids: CASRGSVNTE. The entire CDR3 reads CASRGSVNTEAFF.

Of note for this clone: The read gets to within 3 residues of the CDR3 end, and the germline J gene fills in the rest. The chain carries TRBV9 and TRBJ2-6; the match to TRBD1 covers 8 bases. J lost 0 bases, V lost 4 bases, and 3 bases had no gene match. Germline CDR1 and CDR2: SGDLS and YYNGEE. The CDR3 covers 16 residues. This CDR3 is CASSPGTGSGANVLTF. The sequenced CDR3 bases are TGTGCCAGCAGCCCCGGGACAGGCTCTGGGGCCAACGTC.

Comments on this clone: From the germline J gene comes the end of the CDR3, since the read stops 3 residues before it. V and J are TRBV2 and TRBJ2-5; 12 bases align to TRBD2. Looked up from germline, CDR1 is SNHLY and CDR2 is FYNNEI. This CDR3 is 15 amino acids long. The junction had 3 bases not matched to a gene; V was cut back by 4 bases and J by 3 bases. The part of the CDR3 DNA that was read is TGTGCCAGCAGTGGTCTAGCGGGAGGGGAAGAGACC. The encoded protein is CASSGLAGGEET. In full, the CDR3 reads CASSGLAGGEETQYF.

For this clone: Read coverage stops 3 residues before the CDR3 terminus; the germline J gene supplies the remainder. The V call is TRBV20-1, the J call TRBJ2-3; the D is unclear. Trimming stripped 6 bases from V and 6 bases from J, with 10 bases between. Per germline, CDR1 DFQATT and CDR2 SNEGSKA (reference sequence). The CDR3 spans 11 residues. The chain's CDR3 is CSAFLLDTQYF. Incomplete CDR3 DNA: TGCAGTGCCTTCCTACTCGATACG.